Listed here are 20 T cell receptor beta chains from one sample, sequenced in a study of Graves' ophthalmopathy and Graves' hyperthyroidism. RNA transcripts yielded amplified TCR beta CDR3 regions. The authors performed first-round RT-PCR with HTBI primers and then a second-round multiplex PCR. Via MiXCR, TCRdb re-called the multiplex PCR reads, giving one row per CDR3 protein. The sample includes about half a million distinct CDR3 sequences, around 14% of them seen just once. Material for sequencing was blood. These receptors were obtained from a woman aged 25 to 39 with Graves' ophthalmopathy.

This clonotype has more than one count but fewer than ten. The rearrangement uses TRBV18 and TRBJ2-7; the D is unclear. Per germline, CDR1 KGHSH and CDR2 LQKENI. CDR3 length: 14 residues. Trimming cost V 1 base and J 3 bases, with 10 bases left between them. CDR3 sequence (DNA): TGTGCCAGCTCACCACGGGAACTATACTACGAGCAGTACTTC. Residues: CASSPRELYYEQYF. Full variable domain (rest looked up from reference TRBV18 and TRBJ2-7): NAGVMQNPRHLVRRRGQEARLRCSPMKGHSHVYWYRQLPEEGLKFMVYLQKENIIDESGMPKERFSAEFPKEGPSILRIQQVVRGDSAAYFCASSPRELYYEQYFGPGTRLTVT.

This clonotype was seen many times. This chain links TRBV24-1 with TRBJ2-7; D unresolved. Between the trimmed V and J ends, which lost 8 bases and 2 bases, there was a span of 21 bases. This CDR3 region has 16 residues. The V gene's germline CDR1 is KGHDR and CDR2 SFDVKD. DNA of the CDR3: TGTGCCACCACCACCCCGGGTCTAGAGGTAACCTACGAGCAGTACTTC. As protein: CATTTPGLEVTYEQYF.

This clonotype was seen repeatedly, ten times or more. The chain uses TRBV12-3 or TRBV12-4 and TRBJ1-2, with 7 bases lining up with TRBD1. The CDR3 consists of 17 residues. The V gene end was trimmed by 5 bases and the J gene end by 6 bases; junction bases not matched to a gene: 18. This CDR3 is CASSLDSWARQGDGYTF. Written as DNA, the CDR3 is TGTGCCAGCAGTCTCGACTCCTGGGCCCGACAGGGAGATGGCTACACCTTC.

The sample holds many counts of this clonotype. This rearrangement joins TRBV20-1 to TRBJ2-7; D remains unclear. In germline, CDR1 is DFQATT, CDR2 SNEGSKA (reference sequence). Trimming left V 2 bases short and J 2 bases short, with 4 bases between. The CDR3 is made up of 11 amino acids. The CDR3 loop reads CSARQAYEQYF. Written as DNA, the CDR3 is TGCAGTGCTAGACAGGCCTACGAGCAGTACTTC.

This clonotype was counted many times. The chain recombines TRBV20-1 with TRBJ2-7; D is perhaps TRBD2 (6 bases). V was pared by 0 bases and J by 2 bases, with 14 bases between. CDR3 length: 15 amino acids. The germline gives CDR1 DFQATT, CDR2 SNEGSKA (reference sequence). Written as DNA, the CDR3 is TGCAGTGCTAGAGAGCTGTCGGCGGGGACCTACGAGCAGTACTTC. This translates into CSARELSAGTYEQYF.

This clonotype was counted at least ten times. This sequence joins TRBV20-1 and TRBJ1-2, with a possible D match to TRBD1 (6 bases). V was pared by 1 base and J by 3 bases, with 18 bases between. Germline assignment: CDR1 DFQATT and CDR2 SNEGSKA (reference sequence). CDR3 length: 16 amino acids. The CDR3 loop is CSARGIPGAGDYGYTF. The CDR3 DNA is TGCAGTGCTAGAGGGATCCCAGGGGCGGGGGACTATGGCTACACCTTC.

Ten or more counts support this clonotype. The chain joins TRBV5-1 to TRBJ1-5; tentative D call: TRBD1 (5 bases). The germline V gene has CDR1 SGHRS and CDR2 YFSETQ. CDR3 length equals 17 residues. V lost 3 bases, J lost 0 bases, and 16 bases lay in between. Here the CDR3 DNA reads TGCGCCAGCAGCTCCCCATCGACAGTGGATAGCAATCAGCCCCAGCATTTT. Protein sequence: CASSSPSTVDSNQPQHF.

In this sample, this clonotype turned up many times. This rearrangement joins TRBV29-1 to TRBJ1-1; D not certain. V lost 7 bases, J lost 1 base, and 7 bases lay in between. Germline CDR1 reads SQVTM; CDR2 reads ANQGSEA. The CDR3 runs 11 residues. The CDR3 sequence is CSGFWNTEAFF. CDR3 DNA: TGCAGCGGTTTTTGGAACACTGAAGCTTTCTTT.

The V gene is TRBV6-1, the J gene TRBJ2-7; TRBD1 might be the D (7 bases). V lost 1 base and J 7 bases, leaving 17 bases between the germline ends. Per the germline V gene, CDR1 is MNHNS and CDR2 is SASEGT. This CDR3 comprises 15 residues. The CDR3 DNA sequence: TGTGCCAGCAGTGAAGAGACAGGGAGGCCGGCGGAGCAGTACTTC. It yields the protein CASSEETGRPAEQYF.

This clonotype came up many times. The chain recombines TRBV12-3 or TRBV12-4 with TRBJ2-7, with D possibly being TRBD2 (5 bases). CDR3 size: 13 residues. V shed 4 bases and J shed 4 bases, with 11 bases lying between them. The CDR3 nucleotides are TGTGCCAGCAGTTCAAACGGGGAGTACGAGCAGTACTTC. Protein product: CASSSNGEYEQYF.

V usage is TRBV3-1 and J usage is TRBJ2-2; TRBD1 matches 11 bases. V was clipped by 1 base and J by 5 bases; unmatched bases: 3. The germline gives CDR1 LGHDT, CDR2 YNNKEL (reference sequence). The CDR3 consists of 16 residues. The CDR3 sequence is CASSQGTGGGTGELFF. The CDR3 DNA reads as TGTGCCAGCAGCCAAGGGACAGGGGGCGGGACCGGGGAGCTGTTTTTT.

This clonotype came up many times. The chain's CDR3 is CASSEVQEQYF. DNA of the CDR3: TGTGCCAGCAGTGAAGTACAGGAGCAGTACTTC. The chain couples TRBV6-1 to TRBJ2-7; D gene uncertain. Germline lookup yields CDR1 MNHNS and CDR2 SASEGT. Trimming pared 1 base from V and 7 bases from J, leaving 5 bases between. The CDR3 loop spans 11 amino acids.

This clonotype was detected many times. This chain uses TRBV12-3 or TRBV12-4 with TRBJ1-2, with 7 bases matching TRBD1. V was pared by 5 bases and J by 2 bases, with 11 bases of the junction left unmatched. This CDR3 spans 16 amino acids. CDR3 in amino acids: CASSPGQAQGNYGYTF. The CDR3 DNA sequence: TGTGCCAGCAGTCCCGGACAGGCCCAGGGCAACTATGGCTACACCTTC.

The gene calls are TRBV30 and TRBJ1-2; D call uncertain. The ends were cut back, 3 bases at V and 7 bases at J, with 12 bases in the middle. The germline V gene has CDR1 GTSNPN and CDR2 SVGIG (reference sequence). The CDR3 loop spans 12 amino acids. CDR3 region: CAWRSGLRGYTF. The CDR3, as DNA: TGTGCCTGGAGGAGTGGGTTGCGTGGCTACACCTTC.

This clonotype occurred a few times. The rearrangement uses TRBV30 and TRBJ1-1; D is perhaps TRBD1 (6 bases). Trimming cost V 2 bases and J 5 bases, with 15 bases left between them. The CDR3 loop spans 14 amino acids. Germline-derived CDR1 and CDR2 are GTSNPN and SVGIG (reference sequence). The CDR3 DNA is TGTGCCTGGAGTAAGGGGGGCTCGAGAACTGAAGCTTTCTTT. Its protein is CAWSKGGSRTEAFF.

Many counts were recorded for this clonotype. The chain recombines TRBV2 with TRBJ2-5, with TRBD1 matching over 8 bases. Germline-derived CDR1 and CDR2 are SNHLY and FYNNEI. This CDR3 has 15 residues. Trimming removed 2 bases from V and 3 bases from J; junction bases left unmatched: 5. In DNA form, the CDR3 reads TGTGCCAGCAGTGAATGGCAGGGGGCTGAAGAGACCCAGTACTTC. Residues: CASSEWQGAEETQYF.

This clonotype was detected ten times or more. This chain uses TRBV6-1 with TRBJ1-1; a weak D match, TRBD1 (5 bases). Germline CDR1 and CDR2: MNHNS and SASEGT. The CDR3 contains 13 residues. V lost 8 bases to trimming and J lost 1 base, with 11 bases between them. This chain's CDR3 is CASLDISNTEAFF. Written as DNA, the CDR3 is TGTGCCAGCTTGGACATCTCGAACACTGAAGCTTTCTTT.

Only a few counts were recorded for this clonotype. The J gene is TRBJ2-2, the V gene TRBV28, with 11 bases aligning to TRBD2. CDR3 size: 16 residues. Germline lookup yields CDR1 MDHEN and CDR2 SYDVKM. Germline trimming cut 6 bases from V and 3 bases from J; bases unmatched to any gene: 6. The DNA of the CDR3 is TGTGCCAGCAGCCAGGGACTAGCGGTTTACACCGGGGAGCTGTTTTTT. This gives the protein CASSQGLAVYTGELFF.

At least ten counts were recorded for this clonotype. The J gene is TRBJ1-5, the V gene TRBV30; 7 bases are a match to TRBD1. Germline V gene data show CDR1 as GTSNPN and CDR2 as SVGIG (reference sequence). Germline trimming cut 5 bases from V and 3 bases from J; bases unmatched to any gene: 4. This CDR3 has 13 residues. CDR3 residues: CAWGGQYNQPQHF. The CDR3 DNA reads TGTGCCTGGGGGGGACAGTACAATCAGCCCCAGCATTTT.

V usage is TRBV18 and J usage is TRBJ2-5; 14 bases agree with TRBD2. The germline CDR1 and CDR2 sequences are KGHSH and LQKENI. Unmatched junction bases numbered 3, after V lost 3 bases and J lost 0 bases. The CDR3 is made up of 17 amino acids. In DNA form, the CDR3 reads TGTGCCAGCTCACCGAGGACTAGCGGGGGGTACCAAGAGACCCAGTACTTC. Translation: CASSPRTSGGYQETQYF.